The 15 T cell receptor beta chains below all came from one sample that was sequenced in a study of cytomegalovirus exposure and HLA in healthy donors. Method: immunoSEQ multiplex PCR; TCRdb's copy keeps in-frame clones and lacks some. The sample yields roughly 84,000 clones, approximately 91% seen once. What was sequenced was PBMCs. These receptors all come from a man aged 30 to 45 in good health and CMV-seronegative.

CDR3 in amino acids: CAIRGRGGYNEQFF. As DNA, the CDR3 is TGTGCCATCAGAGGGAGGGGGGGATACAATGAGCAGTTCTTC. The chain has TRBV10-3 and TRBJ2-1, with D maybe TRBD2 (7 bases). Germline loops: CDR1 ENHRY, CDR2 SYGVKD. The ends were cut back, 6 bases at V and 4 bases at J, with 13 bases in the middle. The CDR3 covers 14 residues.

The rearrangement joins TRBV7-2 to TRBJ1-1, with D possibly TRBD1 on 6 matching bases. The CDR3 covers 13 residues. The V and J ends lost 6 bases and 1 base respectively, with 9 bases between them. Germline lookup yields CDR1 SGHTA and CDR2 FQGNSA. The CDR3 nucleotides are TGTGCCAGCAGACGGACAGAGAACACTGAAGCTTTCTTT. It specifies CASRRTENTEAFF.

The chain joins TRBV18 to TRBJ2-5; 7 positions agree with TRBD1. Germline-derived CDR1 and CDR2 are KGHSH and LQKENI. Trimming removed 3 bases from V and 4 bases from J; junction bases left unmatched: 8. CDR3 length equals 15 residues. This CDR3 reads CASSPNQGGGETQYF. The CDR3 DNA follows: TGTGCCAGCTCACCGAATCAAGGGGGCGGAGAGACCCAGTACTTC.

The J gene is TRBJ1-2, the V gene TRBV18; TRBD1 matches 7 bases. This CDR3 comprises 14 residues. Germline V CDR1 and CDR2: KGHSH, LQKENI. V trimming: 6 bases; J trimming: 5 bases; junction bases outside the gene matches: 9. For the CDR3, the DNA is TGTGCCAGCTCCCCGGACAGGCAGAATTATGGCTACACCTTC. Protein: CASSPDRQNYGYTF.

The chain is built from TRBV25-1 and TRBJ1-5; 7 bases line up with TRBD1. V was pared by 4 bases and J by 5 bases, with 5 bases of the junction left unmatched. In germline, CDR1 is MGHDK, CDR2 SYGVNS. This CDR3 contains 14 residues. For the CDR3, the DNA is TGTGCCAGCAGTGGACAGGGTTTCCATCAGCCCCAGCATTTT. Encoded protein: CASSGQGFHQPQHF. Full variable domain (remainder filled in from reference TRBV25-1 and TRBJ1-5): EADIYQTPRYLVIGTGKKITLECSQTMGHDKMYWYQQDPGMELHLIHYSYGVNSTEKGDLSSESTVSRIRTEHFPLTLESARPSHTSQYLCASSGQGFHQPQHFGDGTRLSIL.

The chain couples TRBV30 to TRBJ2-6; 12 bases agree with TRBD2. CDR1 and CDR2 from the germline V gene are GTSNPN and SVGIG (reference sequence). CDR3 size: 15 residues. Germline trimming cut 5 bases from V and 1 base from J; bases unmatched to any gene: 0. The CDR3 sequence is CAWGLAGSGANVLTF. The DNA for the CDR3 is TGTGCCTGGGGACTAGCGGGATCTGGGGCCAACGTCCTGACTTTC.

The CDR3 nucleotides are TGTGCCAGCAGTTTGGTGACAGGGGGGCTGGAGACCCAGTACTTC. Translation gives CASSLVTGGLETQYF. The gene calls are TRBV28 and TRBJ2-5; TRBD1 matches 9 bases. This CDR3 has 15 amino acids. The J segment lost 5 bases and the V segment lost 3 bases, leaving 7 bases of the junction unmatched. CDR1 MDHEN and CDR2 SYDVKM come from the germline V gene.

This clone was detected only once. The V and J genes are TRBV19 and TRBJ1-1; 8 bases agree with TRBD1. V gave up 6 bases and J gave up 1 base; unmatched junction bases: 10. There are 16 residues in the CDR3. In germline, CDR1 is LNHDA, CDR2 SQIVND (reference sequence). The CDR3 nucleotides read TGTGCCAGTAGCCCCACACCCGGGACAGGGAACACTGAAGCTTTCTTT. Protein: CASSPTPGTGNTEAFF.

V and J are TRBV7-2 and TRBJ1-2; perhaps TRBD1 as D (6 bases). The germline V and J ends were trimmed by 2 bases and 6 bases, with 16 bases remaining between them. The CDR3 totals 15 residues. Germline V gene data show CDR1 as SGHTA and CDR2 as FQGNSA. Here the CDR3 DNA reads TGTGCCAGCAGCTTAACTCTTACAGGGAGTGATGGCTACACCTTC. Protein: CASSLTLTGSDGYTF.

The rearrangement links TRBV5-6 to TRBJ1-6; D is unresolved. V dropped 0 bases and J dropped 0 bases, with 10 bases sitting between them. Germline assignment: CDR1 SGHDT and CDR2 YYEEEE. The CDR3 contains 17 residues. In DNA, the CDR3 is TGTGCCAGCAGCTTGGATCCGCTCAGCTCCTATAATTCACCCCTCCACTTT. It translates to CASSLDPLSSYNSPLHF.

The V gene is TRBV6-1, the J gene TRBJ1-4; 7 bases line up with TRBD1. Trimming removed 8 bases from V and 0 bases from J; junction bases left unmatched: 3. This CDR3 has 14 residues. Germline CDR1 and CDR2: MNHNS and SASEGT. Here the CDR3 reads CASRQGSTNEKLFF. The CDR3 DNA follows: TGTGCCAGCCGACAGGGCTCAACTAATGAAAAACTGTTTTTT.

CDR3 DNA sequence: TGTGCCAGCAGCCTGACAGGGGGCGGTCGCTTCGGAGGGTCGAATGAGCAGTTCTTC. Translated: CASSLTGGGRFGGSNEQFF. The chain is built from TRBV5-5 and TRBJ2-1; 10 bases agree with TRBD1. Germline-derived CDR1 and CDR2 are SGHKS and YYEKEE (reference sequence). This CDR3 has 19 residues. Trimming took 4 bases from V and 7 from J; bases not matched to a gene: 20.

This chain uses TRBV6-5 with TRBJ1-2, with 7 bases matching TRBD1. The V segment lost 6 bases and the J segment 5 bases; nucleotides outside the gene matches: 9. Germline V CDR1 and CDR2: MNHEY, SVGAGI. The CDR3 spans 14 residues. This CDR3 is CASSSTGSRYGYTF. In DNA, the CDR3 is TGTGCCAGCAGCTCGACAGGGTCGCGGTATGGCTACACCTTC.

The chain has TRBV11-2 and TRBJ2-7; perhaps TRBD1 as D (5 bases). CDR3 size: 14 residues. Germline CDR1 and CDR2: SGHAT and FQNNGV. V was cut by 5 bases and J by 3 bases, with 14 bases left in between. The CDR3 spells CASSHRTRSYEQYF. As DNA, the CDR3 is TGTGCCAGCAGCCATCGGACAAGAAGCTACGAGCAGTACTTC.

The CDR3 region is CASSKQTAGEGVLEQFF. In nucleotides, the CDR3 is TGTGCCAGCAGCAAACAGACCGCGGGAGAGGGAGTTTTGGAGCAGTTCTTC. V gene TRBV7-9 combines with J gene TRBJ2-1, with 7 bases matching TRBD2. CDR3 length: 17 residues. Germline-derived CDR1 and CDR2 are SEHNR and FQNEAQ (reference sequence). The ends lost 5 bases at V and 10 bases at J; junction bases unmatched: 20.